These 17 T cell receptor beta chains were all obtained from the same sample, sequenced in a study of T-cell reconstitution after alpha-beta-depleted transplantation in children. As it was prepared, the TCRbeta library received unique molecular identifiers. TCRdb re-called the PCR reads with MiXCR, one entry per CDR3 protein. The repertoire consists of about half a million distinct CDR3 sequences, with 9.5% to 15% occurring once and the leading ten covering approximately 5.4%. This sample comprised PBMCs from the stem cell graft donor, obtained from the stem cell graft. Every receptor here comes from a human donor who donated a stem cell graft to a child with combined immunodeficiency.

This clonotype was seen many times. The rearrangement joins TRBV3-1 to TRBJ2-5; D is undetermined. Germline assignment: CDR1 LGHDT and CDR2 YNNKEL (reference sequence). Trimming stripped 0 bases from V and 4 bases from J, with 6 bases between. The CDR3 is 13 residues long. The CDR3 region is CASSQEWGETQYF. As DNA, the CDR3 is TGTGCCAGCAGCCAAGAGTGGGGAGAGACCCAGTACTTC.

This clonotype was recorded many times. V is TRBV7-8 and J is TRBJ1-4; D is undetermined. This CDR3 has 14 residues. The ends were cut back, 4 bases at V and 0 bases at J, with 6 bases in the middle. Germline V gives CDR1 SGHVS, CDR2 FQNEAQ. This chain's CDR3 is CASSSQPTNEKLFF. CDR3 sequence (DNA): TGTGCCAGCAGCTCACAACCAACTAATGAAAAACTGTTTTTT.

The sample holds a few counts of this clonotype. J is TRBJ2-6 and V is TRBV12-3 or TRBV12-4; D is possibly TRBD2 (6 bases). V shed 6 bases and J shed 0 bases, with 12 bases lying between them. The CDR3 totals 16 residues. CDR3 sequence reads: CASRRDGGSGANVLTF. CDR3 DNA: TGTGCCAGCAGGCGGGACGGCGGCTCTGGGGCCAACGTCCTGACTTTC.

The CDR3 here is CSASRDRGREQYF. Written as DNA, the CDR3 is TGCAGTGCTAGCCGGGACAGGGGGCGCGAGCAGTACTTC. This chain connects TRBV20-1 to TRBJ2-7, with TRBD1 matching over 12 bases. V dropped 3 bases and J dropped 6; count of bases not matched to a gene: 3. CDR1 DFQATT and CDR2 SNEGSKA come from the germline V gene (reference sequence). The CDR3 spans 13 residues.

The chain has TRBV18 and TRBJ2-1; the match to TRBD2 covers 14 bases. The V segment lost 0 bases and the J segment 9 bases; nucleotides outside the gene matches: 1. The CDR3 totals 15 residues. Per germline, CDR1 KGHSH and CDR2 LQKENI. The CDR3 nucleotides are TGTGCCAGCTCACCACCGGGACTAGCGGGGGTTGAGCAGTTCTTC. It translates to CASSPPGLAGVEQFF.

Many counts were recorded for this clonotype. The CDR3 bases are TGCGCCAGCGAAGAGTATGGCGTAGTTGGCGATGAGCAGTTCTTC. Residues: CASEEYGVVGDEQFF. This chain links TRBV5-1 with TRBJ2-1; D ambiguous. V lost 7 bases to trimming and J lost 8 bases, with 22 bases between them. This CDR3 has 15 amino acids. In germline, CDR1 is SGHRS, CDR2 YFSETQ. Full variable domain (rest looked up from reference TRBV5-1 and TRBJ2-1): KAGVTQTPRYLIKTRGQQVTLSCSPISGHRSVSWYQQTPGQGLQFLFEYFSETQRNKGNFPGRFSGRQFSNSRSEMNVSTLELGDSALYLCASEEYGVVGDEQFFGPGTRLTVL.

The table lists this clonotype with a few counts. The chain couples TRBV6-2 or TRBV6-3 to TRBJ2-6; D unresolved. The CDR3 length is 17 residues. Germline V gene lookup returns CDR1 MNHEY and CDR2 SVGEGT. V lost 4 bases, J lost 0 bases, and 13 bases lay in between. This CDR3 is CASSSRLPDSGANVLTF. Written as DNA, the CDR3 is TGTGCCAGCAGTTCTCGACTGCCAGACTCTGGGGCCAACGTCCTGACTTTC.

This clonotype came up a few times. The rearrangement links TRBV30 to TRBJ2-5, with D maybe TRBD1 (5 bases). Germline CDR1 reads GTSNPN; CDR2 reads SVGIG (reference sequence). V was trimmed by 0 bases and J by 3 bases, leaving 17 bases between them. The CDR3 sequence is 16 residues long. The CDR3 DNA is TGTGCCTGGAGTGTTTCTTTCGACAGAAGAAAAGAGACCCAGTACTTC. It codes for CAWSVSFDRRKETQYF. Using reference TRBV30 and TRBJ2-5 for the parts outside the CDR3, the full variable domain is SQTIHQWPATLVQPVGSPLSLECTVEGTSNPNLYWYRQAAGRGLQLLFYSVGIGQISSEVPQNLSASRPQDRQFILSSKKLLLSDSGFYLCAWSVSFDRRKETQYFGPGTRLLVL.

This clonotype has at least ten counts. The chain couples TRBV29-1 to TRBJ2-1, with D uncertain. The CDR3 covers 12 residues. The V end lost 0 bases, the J end lost 4 bases, and 4 bases lay between the germline ends. The germline gives CDR1 SQVTM, CDR2 ANQGSEA. CDR3 coding DNA: TGCAGCGTTGAAGATCTATACAATGAGCAGTTCTTC. Its protein is CSVEDLYNEQFF.

This clonotype was picked up a small number of times. The chain couples TRBV19 to TRBJ1-3, with a possible D match to TRBD1 (5 bases). The CDR3 runs 15 residues. Trimming left V 5 bases short and J 0 bases short, with 11 bases between. Germline V gene lookup returns CDR1 LNHDA and CDR2 SQIVND (reference sequence). The CDR3 loop is CASSARGFSGNTIYF. As DNA, the CDR3 is TGTGCCAGTAGTGCCCGGGGCTTCTCTGGAAACACCATATATTTT.

This clonotype was detected a few times. This chain joins TRBV4-3 and TRBJ1-4; D might be TRBD1 (5 bases). V lost 1 base, J lost 1 base, and 13 bases lay in between. In germline, CDR1 is LGHNA, CDR2 YSLEER. CDR3 length equals 17 residues. The CDR3 region is CASSQGGQTGTNEKLFF. The CDR3 nucleotides read TGCGCCAGCAGCCAAGGGGGCCAGACTGGAACTAATGAAAAACTGTTTTTT.

In its sample, this clonotype was seen a few times. The gene calls are TRBV3-1 and TRBJ2-5; D is unresolved. V dropped 2 bases and J dropped 3 bases, with 7 bases sitting between them. Looked up from germline, CDR1 is LGHDT and CDR2 is YNNKEL (reference sequence). CDR3 length: 13 amino acids. The CDR3 region has the DNA TGTGCCAGCAGCCAAAATCTTGAAGAGACCCAGTACTTC. Protein sequence: CASSQNLEETQYF.

The gene calls are TRBV29-1 and TRBJ2-7, with a tentative D call TRBD2 (6 bases). The V and J ends lost 7 bases and 3 bases respectively, with 13 bases between them. Germline loops: CDR1 SQVTM, CDR2 ANQGSEA. This CDR3 has 12 residues. As DNA, the CDR3 is TGCAGCGGGGGGGAGATTGGCTACGAGCAGTACTTC. Amino acids: CSGGEIGYEQYF.

This clonotype appeared a few times. CDR3 in amino acids: CASSPRVAGGELFF. The CDR3, as DNA: TGTGCCAGCAGCCCCCGGGTAGCGGGCGGGGAGCTGTTTTTT. The chain uses TRBV5-4 and TRBJ2-2, with TRBD2 matching 7 bases. V shed 4 bases, J shed 7 bases, and the junction held 7 bases outside the gene matches. The CDR3 length is 14 residues. Germline lookup yields CDR1 SGHNT and CDR2 YYREEE (reference sequence).

This chain uses TRBV20-1 with TRBJ2-5, with 10 bases identical to TRBD2. Losses at the gene ends were 6 bases for V and 2 bases for J; bases not matched to a gene: 18. The CDR3 sequence is 18 residues long. Looked up from germline, CDR1 is DFQATT and CDR2 is SNEGSKA (reference sequence). This chain's CDR3 is CSAIPRPSGRTEQETQYF. DNA for the CDR3: TGCAGTGCCATCCCAAGGCCTAGCGGGAGAACAGAGCAAGAGACCCAGTACTTC.

This clonotype occurred a few times. CDR3 loop: CSARDRQEFYNEQFF. As DNA, the CDR3 is TGCAGTGCTAGAGATCGACAGGAGTTTTACAATGAGCAGTTCTTC. The chain employs TRBV20-1 and TRBJ2-1; possible D gene TRBD1, 6 bases. Deletions cut 0 bases from V and 4 bases from J, with 13 bases between. This CDR3 region has 15 residues. Germline V lookup: CDR1 DFQATT, CDR2 SNEGSKA (reference sequence).

This clonotype appeared many times. CDR3 region: CASSLVAGFTDTQYF. In DNA form, the CDR3 reads TGTGCCAGCAGTTTAGTGGCGGGGTTCACAGATACGCAGTATTTT. The V call is TRBV12-3 or TRBV12-4, the J call TRBJ2-3, with D possibly matching TRBD2 (6 bases). V shed 1 base and J shed 2 bases, with 10 bases lying between them. This CDR3 has 15 amino acids.